These 18 T cell receptor beta chains were all obtained from the same sample, sequenced in a study of human T cells and chemical hapten exposure. One entry per CDR3 protein, called by TCRdb with MiXCR from the 5' RACE reads. The sample records about 140,000 distinct CDR3 sequences, 3.5% to 5% being singletons. Extraction of total RNA was performed on unfractionated whole blood. These receptors were obtained from a female donor in good health.

This clonotype has at least ten counts. J is TRBJ1-2 and V is TRBV11-2, with D possibly TRBD1 on 5 matching bases. This CDR3 spans 12 amino acids. V lost 4 bases and J lost 6, with 9 bases in between. The germline CDR1 and CDR2 sequences are SGHAT and FQNNGV. The CDR3 sequence is CASSWSGDGYTF. The CDR3 DNA is TGTGCCAGCAGCTGGTCGGGGGATGGCTACACCTTC.

This clonotype has just a few counts. The genes are TRBV5-4 and TRBJ1-1; D gene ambiguous. The CDR3 is made up of 13 amino acids. Trimming took 3 bases from V and 7 from J, leaving 13 bases between them. The germline gives CDR1 SGHNT, CDR2 YYREEE (reference sequence). CDR3 nucleotides: TGTGCCAGCAGCTCGAGCGGACGGCATGAAGCTTTCTTT. Encoded protein: CASSSSGRHEAFF.

The chain has TRBV7-2 and TRBJ2-3; 9 bases are shared with TRBD2. Germline-derived CDR1 and CDR2 are SGHTA and FQGNSA. The CDR3 sequence is 14 residues long. V shed 5 bases and J 6 bases; nucleotides not matched to a gene: 6. The CDR3 DNA sequence: TGTGCCAGCAGCCCGGGACTAGCATACGATACGCAGTATTTT. Amino acids: CASSPGLAYDTQYF.

This clonotype occurred many times. This chain links TRBV4-2 with TRBJ1-3, with 7 bases identical to TRBD1. Per the germline V gene, CDR1 is LGHNA and CDR2 is YNFKEQ. The V and J ends lost 2 bases and 8 bases, in that order; junction bases with no gene match: 9. The CDR3 is 15 amino acids. The CDR3 region has the DNA TGTGCCAGCAGCCAAATTGACAGGGAAGGGGACACCATATATTTT. Translating gives CASSQIDREGDTIYF.

There are many counts of this clonotype. The gene calls are TRBV7-2 and TRBJ2-5; D tentatively reads TRBD1 or TRBD2 (5 bases each). The germline gives CDR1 SGHTA, CDR2 FQGNSA. CDR3 length equals 16 residues. Trimming left V 0 bases short and J 2 bases short, with 13 bases between. The CDR3 protein is CASSLALPGAQETQYF. In nucleotides, the CDR3 is TGTGCCAGCAGCTTAGCGCTTCCCGGGGCACAAGAGACCCAGTACTTC.

This clonotype was counted many times. The chain couples TRBV20-1 to TRBJ1-2; 12 positions match TRBD1. Germline loops: CDR1 DFQATT, CDR2 SNEGSKA (reference sequence). CDR3 length: 17 residues. Trimming cost V 6 bases and J 5 bases; bases outside gene matches: 16. The CDR3 DNA reads as TGCAGTGCATTAGCCTCCGGGACAGGGGGCGGGTCTTATGGCTACACCTTC. It codes for CSALASGTGGGSYGYTF.

This clonotype was detected ten times or more. The chain uses TRBV7-9 and TRBJ1-4; D unclear. The V end lost 5 bases, the J end lost 0 bases, and 25 bases lay between the germline ends. Germline values: CDR1 SEHNR, CDR2 FQNEAQ (reference sequence). The CDR3 covers 20 residues. CDR3 in amino acids: CASSLSRLRSGPATNEKLFF. The CDR3 coding sequence is TGTGCCAGCAGCCTCAGTCGGCTTAGGAGTGGGCCGGCAACTAATGAAAAACTGTTTTTT.

Points on this clonotype: A read error may explain this, as a much larger clone is one base away. The chain joins TRBV5-1 to TRBJ1-2; 9 nucleotides line up with TRBD1. The CDR3 spans 17 residues. Trimming took 4 bases from V and 6 from J; bases not matched to a gene: 16. From germline, CDR1 is SGHRS and CDR2 YFSETQ. The CDR3, as DNA: TGCGCCAGCAGCCTGAACCCCGCCGGGACAGGGACCGATGGCTACACCTTC. Translated, it gives CASSLNPAGTGTDGYTF.

In its sample, this clonotype was seen many times. The chain links TRBV6-6 to TRBJ1-4; D is unresolved. V dropped 4 bases and J dropped 1 base, with 10 bases sitting between them. Germline-derived CDR1 and CDR2 are MNHNY and SVGAGI (reference sequence). CDR3 length: 15 amino acids. CDR3 amino acids: CASSSTIETNEKLFF. In nucleotides, the CDR3 is TGTGCCAGCAGTTCTACGATTGAAACTAATGAAAAACTGTTTTTT.

The chain links TRBV5-4 to TRBJ2-2, with TRBD1 as a possible D gene (6 bases). From germline, CDR1 is SGHNT and CDR2 YYREEE (reference sequence). CDR3 size: 16 residues. V was pared by 0 bases and J by 3 bases, with 12 bases between. CDR3 DNA sequence: TGTGCCAGCAGCTTGGACCTCTCAGGGGACACCGGGGAGCTGTTTTTT. Its protein product is CASSLDLSGDTGELFF. Using reference TRBV5-4 and TRBJ2-2 for the parts outside the CDR3, the full variable domain is ETGVTQSPTHLIKTRGQQVTLRCSSQSGHNTVSWYQQALGQGPQFIFQYYREEENGRGNFPPRFSGLQFPNYSSELNVNALELDDSALYLCASSLDLSGDTGELFFGEGSRLTVL.

In its sample, this clonotype was seen many times. This rearrangement joins TRBV2 to TRBJ1-6; a weak D match, TRBD1 (5 bases). Germline assignment: CDR1 SNHLY and CDR2 FYNNEI. V was cut by 6 bases and J by 9 bases, with 9 bases left in between. This CDR3 is 12 amino acids long. Written as DNA, the CDR3 is TGTGCCAGCAGAGGAACAGGTTCACCCCTCCACTTT. It is translated as CASRGTGSPLHF. The complete variable domain, with remaining parts taken from reference TRBV2 and TRBJ1-6, reads EPEVTQTPSHQVTQMGQEVILRCVPISNHLYFYWYRQILGQKVEFLVSFYNNEISEKSEIFDDQFSVERPDGSNFTLKIRSTKLEDSAMYFCASRGTGSPLHFGNGTRLTVT.

The gene calls are TRBV29-1 and TRBJ2-1; D gene unclear. The CDR3 sequence is 12 residues long. Looked up from germline, CDR1 is SQVTM and CDR2 is ANQGSEA. The V and J ends lost 8 bases and 5 bases respectively, with 13 bases between them. Here the CDR3 reads CSPLNTNNEQFF. In DNA form, the CDR3 reads TGCAGCCCATTGAATACAAACAATGAGCAGTTCTTC.

V usage is TRBV5-6 and J usage is TRBJ2-3, with a tentative D call TRBD2 (7 bases). Deletions cut 7 bases from V and 5 bases from J, with 20 bases between. The germline gives CDR1 SGHDT, CDR2 YYEEEE. CDR3 size: 15 residues. Here the CDR3 reads CASAAGGGAGDTQYF. As DNA, the CDR3 is TGTGCCAGCGCCGCTGGGGGGGGGGCCGGAGATACGCAGTATTTT.

This clonotype was recorded many times. It may be a read error: a sequence one base away is much more abundant. The chain combines TRBV7-2 with TRBJ2-3, with 11 positions matching TRBD2. Looked up from germline, CDR1 is SGHTA and CDR2 is FQGNSA. The V and J ends lost 4 bases and 0 bases, in that order; junction bases with no gene match: 3. This CDR3 is 16 amino acids long. CDR3 amino acids: CASSSTSGGSTDTQYF. DNA of the CDR3: TGTGCCAGCAGCTCAACTAGCGGGGGTAGCACAGATACGCAGTATTTT.

This clonotype has ten or more counts. The chain has TRBV3-1 and TRBJ2-5; a possible D gene is TRBD1 (5 bases). This CDR3 is built from 14 residues. V gave up 1 base and J gave up 2 bases, with 8 bases separating them. Germline lookup yields CDR1 LGHDT and CDR2 YNNKEL (reference sequence). CDR3 sequence reads: CASSQGTWQETQYF. DNA for the CDR3: TGTGCCAGCAGCCAAGGGACATGGCAAGAGACCCAGTACTTC.

This clonotype was seen at least ten times. The rearrangement links TRBV24-1 to TRBJ2-5; D possibly corresponds to TRBD1 (6 bases). The ends were cut back, 4 bases at V and 2 bases at J, with 16 bases in the middle. Germline assignment: CDR1 KGHDR and CDR2 SFDVKD. The CDR3 has 16 amino acids. The CDR3 sequence: CATSEPDSSAQETQYF. In DNA, the CDR3 is TGTGCCACCAGTGAACCGGACAGCAGTGCTCAAGAGACCCAGTACTTC.

In this sample, this clonotype turned up many times. This chain links TRBV20-1 with TRBJ2-7; 12 bases line up with TRBD2. Germline V gives CDR1 DFQATT, CDR2 SNEGSKA (reference sequence). With V trimmed by 2 bases and J by 5 bases, 7 bases remained unmatched. The CDR3 has 15 residues. The CDR3 here is CSARLAGGKLNEQYF. CDR3 nucleotides: TGCAGTGCTAGACTAGCGGGGGGGAAGTTAAACGAGCAGTACTTC.

A few counts support this clonotype. The chain joins TRBV6-5 to TRBJ1-2, with TRBD1 as a possible D gene (6 bases). Trimming removed 6 bases from V and 6 bases from J, with 14 bases in between. The germline gives CDR1 MNHEY, CDR2 SVGAGI. This CDR3 contains 13 residues. CDR3 in amino acids: CASSRAGENGYTF. DNA of the CDR3: TGTGCCAGCAGCAGGGCAGGGGAAAATGGCTACACCTTC.